These 4 T cell receptor beta chains were all obtained from the same sample, sequenced in a study of vaccination and CD4 T cells after COVID-19. Their target antigens are unknown. At the Johns Hopkins FTIC core, DNA taken from cultured CD4+ T cells was sequenced by way of the Oncomine TCR Beta short-read assay. MiXCR, run by TCRdb on the PCR reads, gives a single entry per CDR3 protein. The table records some 12,000 distinct CDR3 sequences, approximately 58% of them present only once. As for treatment: roughly 10-day PBMC culture with coronavirus spike peptide pools or control peptides (ViraFEST assay). The sequences come from CD4+ T cells from blood, cultured in vitro, collected before SARS-CoV-2 vaccination. The receptor source for this set is a human donor who had recovered from COVID-19.

The chain uses TRBV10-3 and TRBJ1-2; D is perhaps TRBD1 (5 bases). Trimming removed 0 bases at V and 4 bases at J, with 9 bases between. Germline assignment: CDR1 ENHRY and CDR2 SYGVKD. The CDR3 has 14 amino acids. Here the CDR3 reads CAISESAGRYGYTF. The CDR3 DNA sequence: TGTGCCATCAGTGAGTCGGCGGGGCGCTATGGCTACACCTTC.

The gene calls are TRBV27 and TRBJ1-6; D might be TRBD1 (5 bases). The V end lost 6 bases, the J end lost 5 bases, and 14 bases lay between the germline ends. CDR3 length: 15 residues. The germline gives CDR1 MNHEY, CDR2 SMNVEV (reference sequence). The CDR3 loop reads CASRAGTGHNSPLHF. Here the CDR3 DNA reads TGTGCCAGCAGAGCCGGGACGGGACATAATTCACCCCTCCACTTT.

This chain uses TRBV20-1 with TRBJ1-2; 7 nucleotides line up with TRBD1. Per the germline V gene, CDR1 is DFQATT and CDR2 is SNEGSKA (reference sequence). The CDR3 extends over 16 amino acids. The V segment lost 4 bases and the J segment 3 bases; nucleotides outside the gene matches: 14. CDR3 sequence reads: CSATPRRTGAYYGYTF. CDR3 DNA: TGCAGTGCTACGCCAAGGAGGACAGGCGCATACTATGGCTACACCTTC.

The chain carries TRBV28 and TRBJ2-2; perhaps TRBD1 as D (6 bases). The CDR3 is 17 amino acids. CDR1 MDHEN and CDR2 SYDVKM come from the germline V gene. Trimming took 7 bases from V and 5 from J, leaving 23 bases between them. This chain's CDR3 is CASTLPSGTRGTGELFF. In nucleotides, the CDR3 is TGTGCCAGCACCCTCCCCTCCGGGACCAGGGGAACCGGGGAGCTGTTTTTT.